The next 24 T cell receptor beta chains were all read from a single sample in a study of early T cells in non-severe SARS-CoV-2 infection. A single record per CDR3 protein comes from TCRdb applying MiXCR to the 5' RACE reads. Of some 29,000 distinct CDR3 sequences listed, roughly 5.3% are singletons. Sample: whole blood. The receptors shown here come from an adult who was a healthcare worker with PCR-confirmed SARS-CoV-2 infection or an uninfected control (not recorded which).

This clonotype showed up just a few times. The V call is TRBV7-2, the J call TRBJ2-1, with D hard to call. Germline V lookup: CDR1 SGHTA, CDR2 FQGNSA. V was shortened by 2 bases and J by 10 bases, with 18 bases between the two germline ends. The CDR3 extends over 15 amino acids. CDR3 sequence: CASSLLASREREQFF. DNA for the CDR3: TGTGCCAGCAGCTTACTGGCTAGTAGGGAACGGGAGCAGTTCTTC.

This clonotype came up many times. V gene TRBV10-3 combines with J gene TRBJ2-7, with D tentatively TRBD2 (6 bases). Germline assignment: CDR1 ENHRY and CDR2 SYGVKD. This CDR3 contains 13 residues. Trimming removed 6 bases from V and 2 bases from J, with 11 bases in between. The CDR3 DNA is TGTGCCATCAGGGGGGACTCACCCTACGAGCAGTACTTC. It specifies CAIRGDSPYEQYF.

This clonotype has ten or more counts. V usage is TRBV20-1 and J usage is TRBJ2-5, with D perhaps matching TRBD2 (5 bases). This CDR3 comprises 12 residues. Trimming removed 6 bases at V and 1 base at J, with 9 bases between. Germline assignment: CDR1 DFQATT and CDR2 SNEGSKA (reference sequence). In DNA, the CDR3 is TGCAGTGCCCTAGCAGCCCAAGAGACCCAGTACTTC. Its protein is CSALAAQETQYF.

This clonotype appeared many times. V gene TRBV7-7 combines with J gene TRBJ2-3; unclear D gene. This CDR3 is built from 12 residues. The ends were cut back, 5 bases at V and 5 bases at J, with 8 bases in the middle. Germline assignment: CDR1 SSHAT and CDR2 FNYEAQ (reference sequence). DNA of the CDR3: TGTGCCAGCAGCCCAGGTGGAGATACGCAGTATTTT. Amino acid sequence: CASSPGGDTQYF.

This clonotype was recorded many times. V usage is TRBV29-1 and J usage is TRBJ2-3, with 9 bases matching TRBD2. Germline CDR1 is SQVTM and CDR2 is ANQGSEA. V lost 4 bases to trimming and J lost 3 bases; unmatched junction nucleotides: 8. There are 15 residues in the CDR3. The CDR3 DNA reads TGCAGCGTTGCTCTAGGTAGCGGGAGTACAGATACGCAGTATTTT. Amino acid sequence: CSVALGSGSTDTQYF.

The chain carries TRBV29-1 and TRBJ2-3; 9 bases line up with TRBD1. The CDR3 loop spans 13 amino acids. Germline V gene lookup returns CDR1 SQVTM and CDR2 ANQGSEA. The J segment lost 0 bases and the V segment lost 7 bases, leaving 2 bases of the junction unmatched. The CDR3 nucleotides are TGCAGCGCGGGACAGGGAAGCACAGATACGCAGTATTTT. Its protein product is CSAGQGSTDTQYF.

This clonotype has a count of ten or more. The chain recombines TRBV15 with TRBJ2-3; TRBD2 matches at 9 bases. V lost 1 base and J lost 3; bases outside the gene matches: 5. Germline V lookup: CDR1 LNHNV, CDR2 YYDKDF (reference sequence). The CDR3 covers 16 residues. DNA for the CDR3: TGTGCCACCAGCAGAGGGCTAGCGGGAAGAACAGATACGCAGTATTTT. It translates to CATSRGLAGRTDTQYF. The variable domain in full, with the rest retrieved from reference TRBV15 and TRBJ2-3, is DAMVIQNPRYQVTQFGKPVTLSCSQTLNHNVMYWYQQKSSQAPKLLFHYYDKDFNNEADTPDNFQSRRPNTSFCFLDIRSPGLGDTAMYLCATSRGLAGRTDTQYFGPGTRLTVL.

This clonotype was recorded many times. The rearrangement links TRBV20-1 to TRBJ2-7; D may correspond to TRBD1 or TRBD2 (5 bases each). The length of the CDR3 is 17 residues. The V and J ends lost 0 bases and 0 bases respectively, with 18 bases between them. Germline V lookup: CDR1 DFQATT, CDR2 SNEGSKA (reference sequence). In DNA form, the CDR3 reads TGCAGTGCTAGAGATCTTAGGTTGGGGACGGACTCCTACGAGCAGTACTTC. Protein product: CSARDLRLGTDSYEQYF.

This clonotype was seen repeatedly, ten times or more. The genes are TRBV11-2 and TRBJ2-3; D is possibly TRBD2 (6 bases). This CDR3 comprises 16 residues. Trimming stripped 5 bases from V and 0 bases from J, with 15 bases between. Germline CDR1 and CDR2: SGHAT and FQNNGV. CDR3 bases: TGTGCCAGCAGCGCGGCCGGGACTTATAGCACAGATACGCAGTATTTT. It is translated as CASSAAGTYSTDTQYF.

This clonotype was picked up many times. The rearrangement uses TRBV6-6 and TRBJ2-1; TRBD2 matches 10 bases. CDR1 and CDR2 (germline): MNHNY, SVGAGI (reference sequence). The CDR3 has 18 amino acids. Germline trimming cut 5 bases from V and 0 bases from J; bases unmatched to any gene: 10. DNA for the CDR3: TGTGCCAGCAGTGACCTAGGGGCTAGCGGGAGCTCCTACAATGAGCAGTTCTTC. Translated: CASSDLGASGSSYNEQFF.

This chain joins TRBV15 and TRBJ2-7; D is tentatively TRBD1 or TRBD2 (6 bases each). There are 12 residues in the CDR3. From germline, CDR1 is LNHNV and CDR2 YYDKDF (reference sequence). The ends were cut back, 5 bases at V and 7 bases at J, with 12 bases in the middle. The CDR3 is CATSYRAGEQYF. CDR3 sequence (DNA): TGTGCCACCAGCTACAGGGCGGGGGAGCAGTACTTC.

This clonotype has at least ten counts. The V call is TRBV4-1, the J call TRBJ2-4; D perhaps matches TRBD2 (5 bases). Germline CDR1 MGHRA, CDR2 YSYEKL. The CDR3 covers 14 residues. Trimming cost V 4 bases and J 6 bases, with 13 bases left between them. The CDR3 sequence: CASSLDYTGNIQYF. In DNA form, the CDR3 reads TGCGCCAGCAGCCTAGACTACACGGGAAACATTCAGTACTTC.

The table lists this clonotype with many counts. This sequence joins TRBV7-6 and TRBJ2-5; D may be TRBD1 or TRBD2 (5 bases each). Per germline, CDR1 SGHVS and CDR2 FNYEAQ. The CDR3 loop spans 14 amino acids. The V gene lost 5 bases and the J gene lost 5 bases, with 15 bases spanning the gap. The CDR3 DNA reads as TGTGCCAGCAGCCGGGGCCTATGGAGGGAGACCCAGTACTTC. Amino acids: CASSRGLWRETQYF.

This clonotype has a count of ten or more. The chain is built from TRBV4-3 and TRBJ2-3, with TRBD2 matching over 11 bases. This CDR3 region has 16 residues. The junction had 4 bases not matched to a gene; V was cut back by 1 base and J by 4 bases. Looked up from germline, CDR1 is LGHNA and CDR2 is YSLEER. This CDR3 reads CASSQALAGGPDTQYF. The CDR3 bases are TGCGCCAGCAGCCAAGCCCTAGCGGGAGGTCCAGATACGCAGTATTTT.

With respect to this clonotype: A read error may account for a junction end that differs from germline. The chain couples TRBV7-2 to TRBJ2-5; 11 bases align to TRBD2. The germline gives CDR1 SGHTA, CDR2 FQGNSA. This CDR3 has 14 amino acids. In nucleotides, the CDR3 is TGTGCCAGCAGCGTAGCGGGAGGGGGAGAGACCCAGTACTTC. This translates into CASSVAGGGETQYF.

This clonotype was observed many times. V usage is TRBV5-1 and J usage is TRBJ2-1; D call uncertain. Trimming took off 4 bases at V and 5 bases at J, with 16 bases between the two ends. The CDR3 is 15 residues long. The germline V gene encodes CDR1 SGHRS and CDR2 YFSETQ. CDR3: CASSRSPTDNNEQFF. In DNA, the CDR3 is TGCGCCAGCAGCAGATCCCCTACCGACAACAATGAGCAGTTCTTC.

This clonotype appeared many times. V gene TRBV27 combines with J gene TRBJ2-7, with D perhaps matching TRBD1 (5 bases). Deletions cut 4 bases from V and 4 bases from J, with 14 bases between. CDR3 length: 14 amino acids. CDR1 is MNHEY, CDR2 SMNVEV, per germline (reference sequence). The CDR3 region is CASSWTSTQYEQYF. The CDR3 nucleotides are TGTGCCAGCAGTTGGACAAGCACCCAGTACGAGCAGTACTTC.

This clonotype was counted many times. The chain couples TRBV5-1 to TRBJ2-5; 8 bases line up with TRBD2. The V gene end was trimmed by 0 bases and the J gene end by 4 bases; junction bases not matched to a gene: 5. There are 15 residues in the CDR3. Germline CDR1 reads SGHRS; CDR2 reads YFSETQ. CDR3 sequence: CASSLGGAGGETQYF. The CDR3 DNA reads as TGCGCCAGCAGCTTGGGAGGGGCGGGAGGAGAGACCCAGTACTTC.

This clonotype showed up many times. V usage is TRBV4-2 and J usage is TRBJ2-1; 15 bases align to TRBD2. This CDR3 region has 18 residues. Germline-derived CDR1 and CDR2 are LGHNA and YNFKEQ. The junction had 11 bases not matched to a gene; V was cut back by 4 bases and J by 7 bases. The CDR3 is CASSPQPGLAGGRNEQFF. CDR3 nucleotide sequence: TGTGCCAGCAGCCCCCAACCGGGACTAGCGGGAGGCAGGAATGAGCAGTTCTTC.

This clonotype was detected ten times or more. The chain combines TRBV27 with TRBJ2-7; D is possibly TRBD2 (6 bases). The CDR3 consists of 14 residues. CDR1 and CDR2 (germline): MNHEY, SMNVEV (reference sequence). V was clipped by 8 bases and J by 3 bases, with 17 bases between them. CDR3 in DNA: TGTGCCAGCCGCCGGGACTTCGGATACTACGAGCAGTACTTC. Translation gives CASRRDFGYYEQYF.

This clonotype was counted at least ten times. Written as DNA, the CDR3 is TGCAGTGCGGCGGGGAGTGCTGAAGCTTTCTTT. It yields the protein CSAAGSAEAFF. This chain connects TRBV20-1 to TRBJ1-1; no clear D. There are 11 residues in the CDR3. Per germline, CDR1 DFQATT and CDR2 SNEGSKA (reference sequence). The germline V and J ends were trimmed by 6 bases and 6 bases, with 11 bases remaining between them.

This clonotype has a count of ten or more. The chain has TRBV28 and TRBJ2-2; a weak D match, TRBD2 (6 bases). The CDR3 contains 14 residues. Germline V gene data show CDR1 as MDHEN and CDR2 as SYDVKM. Trimming took 1 base from V and 5 from J, leaving 8 bases between them. The CDR3 is CASSLSGVTGELFF. The CDR3, as DNA: TGTGCCAGCAGTTTATCGGGGGTTACCGGGGAGCTGTTTTTT. The whole variable domain, remainder taken from reference TRBV28 and TRBJ2-2, is DVKVTQSSRYLVKRTGEKVFLECVQDMDHENMFWYRQDPGLGLRLIYFSYDVKMKEKGDIPEGYSVSREKKERFSLILESASTNQTSMYLCASSLSGVTGELFFGEGSRLTVL.

This clonotype was detected ten times or more. The J gene is TRBJ1-2, the V gene TRBV29-1, with TRBD1 as a possible D gene (5 bases). From germline, CDR1 is SQVTM and CDR2 ANQGSEA. This CDR3 is 14 amino acids long. Trimming cost V 3 bases and J 1 base, with 12 bases left between them. CDR3 loop: CSVDLAQDNYGYTF. The CDR3 DNA reads TGCAGCGTTGATCTCGCACAGGATAACTATGGCTACACCTTC.

This clonotype has a count of ten or more. J is TRBJ1-6 and V is TRBV7-8; the D is unclear. This CDR3 spans 16 amino acids. CDR1 is SGHVS and CDR2 is FQNEAQ in the germline V gene. V was shortened by 3 bases and J by 7 bases, with 16 bases between the two germline ends. Written as DNA, the CDR3 is TGTGCCAGCAGCTTGGCGACCGGGTCTGGGAATTCACCCCTCCACTTT. Translation: CASSLATGSGNSPLHF.